This TCR beta chain was recovered during a study of human thymus T cells. Corrective heart surgery yielded the resections from which the thymus tissue came. Findings of the study overall: Thymic and blood repertoires appeared to carry a bias in their V and J gene usage.

Note on this clone: No antigen is known for it.

The CDR3 runs 16 residues. In germline, CDR1 is SGHNT, CDR2 YENEEA. Trimming at V came to 4 bases and at J to 4 bases, leaving 3 bases not matched to a gene. Here immunoSEQ multiplex PCR was the method, and the copy in TCRdb shows in-frame clones only, minus some. The table has roughly 130,000 clones, around 94% seen once. The rearrangement uses TRBV11-3 and TRBJ2-1, with 14 bases fitting TRBD2. This receptor was identified in a boy younger than two with a congenital heart defect but otherwise immunologically healthy. Sequenced sample: thymus tissue. As DNA, the CDR3 is TGTGCCAGCAGCTCGGGACTAGCGGGGGTTTACAATGAGCAGTTCTTC. It is translated as CASSSGLAGVYNEQFF.